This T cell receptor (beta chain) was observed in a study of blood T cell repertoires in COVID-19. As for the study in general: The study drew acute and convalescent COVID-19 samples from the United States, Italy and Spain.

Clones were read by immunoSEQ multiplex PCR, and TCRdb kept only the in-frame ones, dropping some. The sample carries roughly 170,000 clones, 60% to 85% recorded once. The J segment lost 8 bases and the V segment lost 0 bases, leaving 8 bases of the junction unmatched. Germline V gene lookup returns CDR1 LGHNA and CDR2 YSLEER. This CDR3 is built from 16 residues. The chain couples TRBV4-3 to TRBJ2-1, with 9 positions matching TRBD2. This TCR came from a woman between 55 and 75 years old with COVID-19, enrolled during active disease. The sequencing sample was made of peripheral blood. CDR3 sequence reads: CASSQDIGGRAYEQFF. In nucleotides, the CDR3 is TGCGCCAGCAGCCAAGATATCGGCGGGAGGGCCTATGAGCAGTTCTTC.